The TCR beta chain under discussion was sequenced for a study of blood T cells in healthy people across ages. Between the trimmed V and J ends, which lost 4 bases and 5 bases, there was a span of 23 bases. The CDR3 runs 17 residues. Germline V lookup: CDR1 MNHEY, CDR2 SVGEGT. For this clonotype: Its antigen is not identified.

Study-wide results and caveats: Using unsorted PBMCs precluded a conclusive naive versus antigen-experienced comparison. Diversity figures derived from one million T cells were judged to underestimate the true value.

The use of a sample-barcoded 5' primer and a J-beta primer mix characterized a second PCR of roughly 7 to 12 cycles. Through a template-switch adaptor with 12 random nucleotides, each cDNA molecule received a tag. From the 5' RACE reads, TCRdb called clonotypes with MiXCR, one entry per CDR3 protein. The sample contains about 830,000 distinct CDR3 sequences, 60% to 80% of which appear only once. The rearrangement links TRBV6-2 or TRBV6-3 to TRBJ2-5; D might be TRBD2 (7 bases). This TCR was sampled from a young man in good health. The sample was blood. The CDR3 nucleotides are TGTGCCAGCAGTTCCAAGTTAGGGGGGGGGCTATTGGAGACCCAGTACTTC. It yields the protein CASSSKLGGGLLETQYF.